This T cell receptor beta chain was documented in a study of technical replicates of blood from several donors. This clone was observed a single time. Sequenced by immunoSEQ multiplex PCR; TCRdb stores in-frame clones only, minus some. Of more than 75,000 clones listed, 90% to 96% were seen once; the top ten hold 0.36%. From germline, CDR1 is SNHLY and CDR2 FYNNEI. This CDR3 comprises 17 residues. V dropped 7 bases and J dropped 0; count of bases not matched to a gene: 13. Sequenced material: T cells isolated from PBMCs. The sequence came from a human donor in good health. The chain has TRBV2 and TRBJ1-1, with 8 bases lining up with TRBD1. The CDR3 reads CASTGDRWTSMNTEAFF. CDR3 sequence (DNA): TGTGCCAGCACTGGGGACAGGTGGACCTCTATGAACACTGAAGCTTTCTTT.